This TCR beta chain was obtained from a study of regulatory T cells in long-lasting Graves disease. Looking at the study overall: Graves' patients who were just diagnosed had used antithyroid drugs for under 3 months.

Arm-PCR of CDR3 regions and iRepertoire HTBI primers were the basis on which TCR beta libraries were built. Authors' methods: Sequenced samples collectively carried 60 to 75 TRBV and some 15 TRBJ segments. TCRdb passed the multiplex PCR reads through MiXCR, listing each CDR3 protein once. TCRdb's processing, not the study's, gives the V and J calls here. This table holds approximately 560,000 distinct CDR3 sequences, about 16% found once. This CDR3 region has 17 residues. Germline V gene lookup returns CDR1 SEHNR and CDR2 FQNEAQ (reference sequence). The V end was cut by 3 bases, the J end by 1 base, with 18 bases between. This sample's time point: newly diagnosed GD, antithyroid drugs for less than 3 months. Preparation of the TCR library used RNA extracted from PBMCs. Study findings and constraints: The study found TRBV28, TRBJ1-2 and TRBJ2-5 favored in persistent disease.

This clonotype showed up just a few times. The antigen remains unidentified. This sample also appeared in a second study, on T cells in Graves' hyperthyroidism and ophthalmopathy.

The TCR sequence derives from a man aged 18 to 30 with Graves disease. The V and J genes are TRBV7-9 and TRBJ1-2; D gene ambiguous. The specimen was peripheral blood mononuclear cells (PBMCs), collected at new diagnosis, from a patient treated with antithyroid drugs. Here the CDR3 reads CASSLKWDGVDNYGYTF. The CDR3 DNA is TGTGCCAGCAGCTTGAAGTGGGATGGCGTCGATAACTATGGCTACACCTTC.